The 8 T cell receptor beta chains given below trace back to one sample, sequenced in a study of T cells in localized non-small cell lung cancer. Only in-frame clones appear in the TCRdb table, and some are missing; sequencing was by immunoSEQ multiplex PCR. This sample yields 35,000 to 50,000 clones, of which 75% to 85% are seen a single time; less than 35% belongs to the top ten. The input for sequencing was PBMCs, taken before any cancer treatment. Receptors were obtained from a woman aged 35-70 years with stage II squamous cell lung carcinoma.

This clone has just one count. The V call is TRBV11-1, the J call TRBJ2-3, with TRBD2 as a possible D gene (5 bases). This CDR3 has 13 residues. CDR1 is SGHAT and CDR2 is FQDESV in the germline V gene (reference sequence). V lost 2 bases, J lost 6 bases, and 9 bases lay in between. The CDR3, as DNA: TGTGCCAGCAGCTTAAACCGAGGGGATACGCAGTATTTT. It encodes CASSLNRGDTQYF.

The rearrangement links TRBV7-9 to TRBJ1-1; the D is unclear. The CDR3 consists of 13 residues. The germline V gene encodes CDR1 SEHNR and CDR2 FQNEAQ (reference sequence). The V end was cut by 5 bases, the J end by 4 bases, with 11 bases between. The CDR3 spells CASSDQPGTEAFF. CDR3 in DNA: TGTGCCAGCAGCGATCAGCCCGGCACTGAAGCTTTCTTT.

The chain couples TRBV28 to TRBJ2-5; tentative D call: TRBD2 (5 bases). The CDR3 loop spans 14 amino acids. Germline V CDR1 and CDR2: MDHEN, SYDVKM. Trimming left V 8 bases short and J 4 bases short, with 17 bases between. Here the CDR3 DNA reads TGTGCCAGCGGAGTGGACTCAAAACTAGAGACCCAGTACTTC. Its protein product is CASGVDSKLETQYF.

For this clone: This sample includes further DNA sequences coding for the same CDR3. CDR3 in amino acids: CASSLESSSYEQYF. The DNA of the CDR3 is TGTGCCAGCAGCTTGGAGTCCTCCTCCTACGAGCAGTACTTC. This rearrangement joins TRBV7-6 to TRBJ2-7; no clear D gene. The CDR3 length is 14 residues. The ends were cut back, 3 bases at V and 0 bases at J, with 9 bases in the middle. Germline V gene lookup returns CDR1 SGHVS and CDR2 FNYEAQ. The whole variable domain, remainder taken from reference TRBV7-6 and TRBJ2-7, is GAGVSQSPRYKVTKRGQDVALRCDPISGHVSLYWYRQALGQGPEFLTYFNYEAQQDKSGLPNDRFSAERPEGSISTLTIQRTEQRDSAMYRCASSLESSSYEQYFGPGTRLTVT.

This clone has a count of ten or more. The J gene is TRBJ1-3, the V gene TRBV9; D gene ambiguous. The CDR3 extends over 15 amino acids. Germline-derived CDR1 and CDR2 are SGDLS and YYNGEE. V lost 4 bases and J 0 bases, leaving 11 bases between the germline ends. As DNA, the CDR3 is TGTGCCAGCAGCACGATGGCAGACTCTGGAAACACCATATATTTT. The encoded protein is CASSTMADSGNTIYF.

This chain uses TRBV19 with TRBJ2-1; 9 nucleotides align to TRBD1. V shed 5 bases, J shed 6 bases, and the junction held 8 bases outside the gene matches. The CDR3 runs 15 residues. Per the germline V gene, CDR1 is LNHDA and CDR2 is SQIVND (reference sequence). CDR3 sequence: CASSSTGGGGNEQFF. Here the CDR3 DNA reads TGTGCCAGTAGTTCTACAGGGGGCGGGGGCAATGAGCAGTTCTTC.

J is TRBJ2-5 and V is TRBV5-6, with 8 bases identical to TRBD1. Looked up from germline, CDR1 is SGHDT and CDR2 is YYEEEE. CDR3 size: 13 residues. V was pared by 0 bases and J by 5 bases, with 0 bases of the junction left unmatched. The CDR3 region is CASSLGQGETQYF. The CDR3 DNA follows: TGTGCCAGCAGCTTGGGACAGGGGGAGACCCAGTACTTC. Full variable domain (missing parts from reference TRBV5-6 and TRBJ2-5): DAGVTQSPTHLIKTRGQQVTLRCSPKSGHDTVSWYQQALGQGPQFIFQYYEEEERQRGNFPDRFSGHQFPNYSSELNVNALLLGDSALYLCASSLGQGETQYFGPGTRLLVL.

The V and J genes are TRBV6-5 and TRBJ2-5; D is possibly TRBD2 (5 bases). V lost 7 bases, J lost 3 bases, and 12 bases lay in between. CDR1 is MNHEY, CDR2 SVGAGI, per germline. This CDR3 has 13 amino acids. CDR3: CASTGEMEETQYF. In DNA form, the CDR3 reads TGTGCCAGCACCGGGGAAATGGAAGAGACCCAGTACTTC.